This T cell receptor beta chain was recorded in a study of memory CD4+ T cells and cytomegalovirus serostatus. CDR3 length equals 16 residues. The V end lost 3 bases, the J end lost 0 bases, and 15 bases lay between the germline ends. Germline CDR1 is SGDLS and CDR2 is YYNGEE. Study conclusions and caveats: Suggested: most of the CMV-linked TCR signature lies in CD4+ memory cells. Of about 150 reported CMV TCRbeta sequences, just over 65 were found in memory CD4+ repertoires. Median bootstrapped AUC for CMV status was about 0.95 originally, 0.75 to 0.91 US-trained.

This clone has a handful of counts. Its specificity is unknown. Per the study methods: Out-of-frame sequences were removed, leaving roughly 2,200,000 distinct TCRbeta sequences. Sequenced by immunoSEQ multiplex PCR; TCRdb stores in-frame clones only, minus some. The V and J calls and clone size were taken over from that table, and D and trimming were inferred from the DNA. The repertoire includes tens of thousands of clones, around 80% of them detected once, and approximately 0.78% sits in the top ten. Single viable CD3+CD4+CD8-CD45RO+ cells were sorted as the memory CD4+ T cells. This TCR was sampled from an adult in good health and CMV-seronegative. Material: memory CD4+ T cells from blood. The V and J genes are TRBV9 and TRBJ1-1, with D perhaps matching TRBD1 (6 bases). CDR3 in DNA: TGTGCCAGCAGCGGTCGGGACATTTATCTGAACACTGAAGCTTTCTTT. It yields the protein CASSGRDIYLNTEAFF.